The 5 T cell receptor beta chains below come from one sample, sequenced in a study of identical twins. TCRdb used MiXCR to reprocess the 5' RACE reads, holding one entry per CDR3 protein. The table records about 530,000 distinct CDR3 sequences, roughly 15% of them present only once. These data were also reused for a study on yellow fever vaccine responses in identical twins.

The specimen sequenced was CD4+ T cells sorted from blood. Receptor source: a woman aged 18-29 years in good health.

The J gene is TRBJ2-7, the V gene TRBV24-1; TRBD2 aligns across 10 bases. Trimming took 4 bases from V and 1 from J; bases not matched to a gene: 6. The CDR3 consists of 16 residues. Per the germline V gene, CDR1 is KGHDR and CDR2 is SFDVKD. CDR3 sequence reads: CATSDSLAGASYEQYF. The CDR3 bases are TGTGCCACCAGTGACTCCCTAGCGGGAGCATCCTACGAGCAGTACTTC.

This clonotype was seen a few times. The CDR3 DNA is TGCAGCACGCAGTGGATCGGGAGACGGCACAATGAGCAGTTCTTC. Its translation: CSTQWIGRRHNEQFF. The genes are TRBV20-1 and TRBJ2-1, with D possibly matching TRBD2 (6 bases). This CDR3 has 15 residues. Germline V gene lookup returns CDR1 DFQATT and CDR2 SNEGSKA (reference sequence).

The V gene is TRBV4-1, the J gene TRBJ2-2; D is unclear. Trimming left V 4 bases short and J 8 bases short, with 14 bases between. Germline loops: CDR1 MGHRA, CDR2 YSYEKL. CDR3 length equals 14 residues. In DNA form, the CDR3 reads TGCGCCAGCAGCCCCTTGTTGAGCGCAGGGGAGCTGTTTTTT. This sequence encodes CASSPLLSAGELFF.

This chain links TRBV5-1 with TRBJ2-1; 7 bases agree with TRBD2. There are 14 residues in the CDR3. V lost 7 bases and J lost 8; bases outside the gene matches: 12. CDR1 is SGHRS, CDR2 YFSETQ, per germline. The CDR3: CASGRGRERDEQFF. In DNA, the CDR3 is TGCGCCAGCGGACGAGGGAGGGAGAGGGATGAGCAGTTCTTC.

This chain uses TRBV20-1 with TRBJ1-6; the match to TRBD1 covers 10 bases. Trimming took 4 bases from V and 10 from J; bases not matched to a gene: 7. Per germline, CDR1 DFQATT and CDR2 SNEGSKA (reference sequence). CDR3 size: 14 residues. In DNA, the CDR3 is TGCAGTGCTAAGATCGGACAGGGGGACTCACCCCTCCACTTT. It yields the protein CSAKIGQGDSPLHF.